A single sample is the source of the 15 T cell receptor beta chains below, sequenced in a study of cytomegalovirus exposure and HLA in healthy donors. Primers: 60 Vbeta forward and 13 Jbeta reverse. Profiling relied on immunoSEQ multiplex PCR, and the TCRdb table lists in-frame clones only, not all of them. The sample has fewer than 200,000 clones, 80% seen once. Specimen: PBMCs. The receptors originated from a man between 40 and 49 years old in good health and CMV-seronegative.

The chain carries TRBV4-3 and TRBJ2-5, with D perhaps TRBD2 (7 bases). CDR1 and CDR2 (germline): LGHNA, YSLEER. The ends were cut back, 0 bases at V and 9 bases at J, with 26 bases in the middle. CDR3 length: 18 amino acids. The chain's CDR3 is CASSQDLSGAGALASQYF. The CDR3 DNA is TGCGCCAGCAGCCAAGATCTTTCAGGGGCGGGGGCCCTGGCGTCCCAGTACTTC.

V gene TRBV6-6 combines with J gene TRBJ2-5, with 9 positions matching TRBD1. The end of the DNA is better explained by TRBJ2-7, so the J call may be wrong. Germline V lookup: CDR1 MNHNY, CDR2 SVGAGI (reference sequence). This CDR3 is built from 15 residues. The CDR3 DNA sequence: TGTGCCAGCAGTTACTCGGGACAGGGTGGCTACGAGCAGTACTTC. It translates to CASSYSGQGGYEQYF.

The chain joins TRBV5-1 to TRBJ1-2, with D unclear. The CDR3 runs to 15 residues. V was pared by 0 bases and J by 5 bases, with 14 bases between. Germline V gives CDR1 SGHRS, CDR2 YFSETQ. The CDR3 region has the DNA TGCGCCAGCAGCTTGGCGCCCACTGTTGATTATGGCTACACCTTC. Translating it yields CASSLAPTVDYGYTF.

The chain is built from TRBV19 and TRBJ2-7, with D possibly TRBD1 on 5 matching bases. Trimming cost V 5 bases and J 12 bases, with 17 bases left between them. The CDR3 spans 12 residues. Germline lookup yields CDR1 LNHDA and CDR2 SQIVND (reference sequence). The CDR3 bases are TGTGCCAGTAGTTCCGGACACCCAGGGCGGTACTTC. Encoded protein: CASSSGHPGRYF.

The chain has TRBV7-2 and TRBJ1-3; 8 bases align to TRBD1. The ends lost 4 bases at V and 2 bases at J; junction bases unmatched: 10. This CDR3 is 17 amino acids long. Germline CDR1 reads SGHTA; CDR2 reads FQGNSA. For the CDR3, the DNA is TGTGCCAGCAGCTCCACCGGGACAGGAGGGACTGGAAACACCATATATTTT. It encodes CASSSTGTGGTGNTIYF. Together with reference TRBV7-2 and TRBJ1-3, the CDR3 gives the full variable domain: GAGVSQSPSNKVTEKGKDVELRCDPISGHTALYWYRQSLGQGLEFLIYFQGNSAPDKSGLPSDRFSAERTGGSVSTLTIQRTQQEDSAVYLCASSSTGTGGTGNTIYFGEGSWLTVV.

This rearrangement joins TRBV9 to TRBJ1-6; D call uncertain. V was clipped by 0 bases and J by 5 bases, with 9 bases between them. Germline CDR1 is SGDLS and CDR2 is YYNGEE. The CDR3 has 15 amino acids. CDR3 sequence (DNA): TGTGCCAGCAGCGTAGATCCGAGAAATAATTCACCCCTCCACTTT. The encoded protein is CASSVDPRNNSPLHF.

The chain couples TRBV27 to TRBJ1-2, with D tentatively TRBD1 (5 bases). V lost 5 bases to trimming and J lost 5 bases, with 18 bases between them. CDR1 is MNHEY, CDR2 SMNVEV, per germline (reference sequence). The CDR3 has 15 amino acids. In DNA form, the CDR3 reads TGTGCCAGCAGTCCCAGTAACAGGATAATTTATGGCTACACCTTC. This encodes CASSPSNRIIYGYTF.

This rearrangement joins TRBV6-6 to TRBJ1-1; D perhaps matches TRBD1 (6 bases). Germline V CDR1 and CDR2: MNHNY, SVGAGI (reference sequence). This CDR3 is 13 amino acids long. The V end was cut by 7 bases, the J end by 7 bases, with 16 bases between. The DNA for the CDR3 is TGTGCCAGCACTGAGGACAGAGATATTGAAGCTTTCTTT. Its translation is CASTEDRDIEAFF.

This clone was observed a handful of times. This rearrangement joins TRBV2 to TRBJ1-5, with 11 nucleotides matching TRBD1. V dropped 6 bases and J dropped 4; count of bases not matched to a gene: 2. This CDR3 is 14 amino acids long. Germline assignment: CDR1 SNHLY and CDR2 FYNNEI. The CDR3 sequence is CASSGDRGNQPQHF. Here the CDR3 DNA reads TGTGCCAGCAGCGGGGACAGGGGGAATCAGCCCCAGCATTTT.

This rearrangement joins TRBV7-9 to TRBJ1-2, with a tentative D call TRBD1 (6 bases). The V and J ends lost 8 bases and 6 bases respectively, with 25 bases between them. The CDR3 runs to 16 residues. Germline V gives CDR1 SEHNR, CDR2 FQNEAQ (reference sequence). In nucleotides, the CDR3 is TGTGCCAGCGGGGGGGTAGGGGAACAGGGTCTTGATGGCTACACCTTC. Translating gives CASGGVGEQGLDGYTF. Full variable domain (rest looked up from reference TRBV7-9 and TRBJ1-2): DTGVSQNPRHKITKRGQNVTFRCDPISEHNRLYWYRQTLGQGPEFLTYFQNEAQLEKSRLLSDRFSAERPKGSFSTLEIQRTEQGDSAMYLCASGGVGEQGLDGYTFGSGTRLTVV.

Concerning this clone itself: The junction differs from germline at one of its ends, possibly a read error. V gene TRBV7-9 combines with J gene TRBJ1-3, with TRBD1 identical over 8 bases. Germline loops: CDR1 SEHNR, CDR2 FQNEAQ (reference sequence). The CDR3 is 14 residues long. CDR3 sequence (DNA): TGTTCCAGCAGCTCGGACAGGGACGGAAACACCATATATTTT. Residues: CSSSSDRDGNTIYF.

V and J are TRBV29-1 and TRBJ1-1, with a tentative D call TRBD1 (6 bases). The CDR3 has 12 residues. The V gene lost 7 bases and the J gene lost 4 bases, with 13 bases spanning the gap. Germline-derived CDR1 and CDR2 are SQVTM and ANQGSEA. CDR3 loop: CSADRQSTEAFF. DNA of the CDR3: TGCAGCGCCGACAGGCAAAGCACTGAAGCTTTCTTT.

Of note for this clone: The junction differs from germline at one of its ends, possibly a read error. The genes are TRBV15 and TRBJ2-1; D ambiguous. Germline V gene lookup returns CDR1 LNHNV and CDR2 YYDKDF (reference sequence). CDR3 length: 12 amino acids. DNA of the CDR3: TGTGCCACCAGCAGCCCCTACGATGAGCAGTTCTTC. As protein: CATSSPYDEQFF.

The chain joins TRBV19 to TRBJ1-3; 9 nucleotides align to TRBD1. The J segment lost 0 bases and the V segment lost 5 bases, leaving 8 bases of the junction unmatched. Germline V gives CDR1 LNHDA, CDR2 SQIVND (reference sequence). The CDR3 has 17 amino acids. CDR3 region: CASSVQQGAYSGNTIYF. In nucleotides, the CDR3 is TGTGCCAGTAGTGTACAACAGGGGGCCTACTCTGGAAACACCATATATTTT.

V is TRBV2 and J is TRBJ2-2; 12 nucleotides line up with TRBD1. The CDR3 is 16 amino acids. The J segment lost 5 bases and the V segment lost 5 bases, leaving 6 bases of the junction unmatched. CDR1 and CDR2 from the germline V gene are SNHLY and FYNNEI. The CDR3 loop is CASSHGTGGSTGELFF. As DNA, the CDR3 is TGTGCCAGCAGTCATGGGACAGGGGGCTCTACCGGGGAGCTGTTTTTT.